This TCR beta chain is from a study of blood T cell repertoires in COVID-19. This CDR3 is 16 amino acids long. Trimming left V 0 bases short and J 0 bases short, with 10 bases between. CDR1 is SGHTS, CDR2 YDEGEE, per germline. Here immunoSEQ multiplex PCR was the method, and the copy in TCRdb shows in-frame clones only, minus some. The sample records about 340,000 clones, about 88% being singletons. The chain uses TRBV5-8 and TRBJ2-1, with a weak D call TRBD2 (5 bases). The origin of this receptor is a woman aged 65 to 85 with COVID-19, enrolled during active disease. Sequenced material: peripheral blood. Here the CDR3 DNA reads TGTGCCAGCAGCTTGGGAGCGGAGAGCTCCTACAATGAGCAGTTCTTC. Amino acids: CASSLGAESSYNEQFF.